This TCR beta chain was recovered during a study of blood T cell repertoires in COVID-19. For the study at large: Both acute and convalescent COVID-19 samples were obtained from the United States, Italy and Spain. From T cells, B-cell-depleted T cells, or PBMCs came the material, which was cDNA or gDNA.

Methods used by the authors: The authors estimated nucleated cell counts from reference gene primer amplification. Produced via immunoSEQ multiplex PCR; TCRdb's table is partial and in-frame only. Clone size and V and J calls were adopted from that table, with D and trimming inferred from the DNA. Altogether roughly 180,000 clones are present, roughly 80% being singletons, with the ten largest covering 9.5% to 11%. The CDR3 spans 13 residues. Trimming at V came to 4 bases and at J to 7 bases, leaving 4 bases not matched to a gene. Seattle-derived patients entered the study during active infection and were followed longitudinally.

This TCR was sampled from a woman aged 40 to 49 with COVID-19, enrolled during active disease. Sequenced: peripheral blood. The rearrangement uses TRBV12-3 or TRBV12-4 and TRBJ2-1; TRBD1 matches at 7 bases. The CDR3 region has the DNA TGTGCCAGCAGTTACGGACAGGTAAATGAGCAGTTCTTC. Amino acids: CASSYGQVNEQFF.